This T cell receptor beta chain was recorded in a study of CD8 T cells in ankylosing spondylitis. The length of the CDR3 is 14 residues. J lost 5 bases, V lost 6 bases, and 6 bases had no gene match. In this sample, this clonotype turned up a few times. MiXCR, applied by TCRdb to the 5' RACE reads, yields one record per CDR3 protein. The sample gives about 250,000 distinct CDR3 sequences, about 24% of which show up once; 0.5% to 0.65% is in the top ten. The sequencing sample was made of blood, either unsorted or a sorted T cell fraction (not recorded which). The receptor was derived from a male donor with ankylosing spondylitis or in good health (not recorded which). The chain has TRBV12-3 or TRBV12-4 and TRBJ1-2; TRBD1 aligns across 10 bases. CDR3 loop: CASSPWTGGYGYTF. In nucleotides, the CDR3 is TGTGCCAGCAGCCCTTGGACAGGGGGTTATGGCTACACCTTC.